This T cell receptor beta chain was documented in a study of cytomegalovirus exposure and HLA in healthy donors. About the study: Out of roughly 200 million T cells, an earlier analysis found some 120 million unique TCR beta sequences in total. Findings of the study overall: Presence/absence results assume similar sequencing depth per donor, which may not hold. Altogether, about 160 TCR beta chains were recorded as cytomegalovirus-associated. Upon later analysis, HLA-associated TCR beta chains proved more clonally expanded than other, equally common chains.

The V and J ends lost 3 bases and 0 bases respectively, with 12 bases between them. CDR3 length: 16 residues. Per germline, CDR1 KGHSH and CDR2 LQKENI. Use of 60 Vbeta and 13 Jbeta primers characterized the PCR. Generated by immunoSEQ multiplex PCR, the TCRdb table keeps only in-frame clones and is missing some. The table lists about 120,000 clones, roughly three fifths of them singletons. Worth noting for this clone: Its antigen remains unknown.

The sequence was obtained from a woman between 40 and 55 years old in good health and CMV-seropositive. The sequencing sample was made of PBMCs. J is TRBJ2-4 and V is TRBV18, with D maybe TRBD1 (6 bases). The CDR3 protein is CASSPDSLRAKNIQYF. Written as DNA, the CDR3 is TGTGCCAGCTCACCGGACAGCCTACGAGCCAAAAACATTCAGTACTTC.